These T cell receptor beta chains were read from a single sample in a study of shared clonotypes between healthy human individuals. The assay was immunoSEQ multiplex PCR, and TCRdb's table has in-frame clones only and misses some. The repertoire holds approximately 2,300,000 clones, with 85% to 95% as singletons. The sequenced sample was naive CD4+ T cells from PBMCs. These receptors all stem from a man aged 18 to 29 in good health. Some clones in this sample may be carry-over from other donors' samples. CDR3s include the opening cysteine and the closing phenylalanine or tryptophan. The D gene is left open where the match is weak. Size is omitted from some rows. Given values are once, few, many or a class for expanded clones.

j_call,d_call,v_call,clone_size,cdr3_nt,cdr3_aa
TRBJ1-1,-,TRBV14,-,TGTGCCAGCAGCCCGGCAGACACCCGGTGGATGAACACTGAAGCTTTCTTT,CASSPADTRWMNTEAFF
TRBJ2-7,TRBD2,TRBV4-3,-,TGCGCCAGCAGCCGAAAGACTAGCGGAGGCTACGAGCAGTACTTC,CASSRKTSGGYEQYF
TRBJ1-2,TRBD1,TRBV6-1,-,TGTGCCAGCAGTGCGGGACAGCTCTATGGCTACACCTTC,CASSAGQLYGYTF
TRBJ2-2,TRBD1,TRBV29-1,-,TGCAGCGTTGTAGGGGACAGGGACACCGGGGAGCTGTTTTTT,CSVVGDRDTGELFF
TRBJ2-1,TRBD1,TRBV28,few,TGTGCCAGCAAGGGGACAGGGGGGGAGGAGCAGTTCTTC,CASKGTGGEEQFF
TRBJ1-1,TRBD1,TRBV27,-,TGTGCCAGCAGTTTAAGGGGGCGTGGTGAAGCTTTCTTT,CASSLRGRGEAFF
TRBJ1-2,-,TRBV25-1,-,TGTGCCAGCAGTGAATGGAACCTCGCTGGCTACACCTTC,CASSEWNLAGYTF
TRBJ2-7,-,TRBV5-6,-,TGTGCCAGCAGCTTGGGGGCCTACGAGCAGTACTTC,CASSLGAYEQYF
TRBJ2-2,-,TRBV21-1,-,TGTGCCAGCAGCAAATTAGGCGGGAGGGTCCATACCGGGGAGCTGTTTTTT,CASSKLGGRVHTGELFF
TRBJ1-2,-,TRBV14,-,TGTGCCAGCAGCCGGTTTGAGACTCCGGGGGGATTTGGAGGCTACACCTTC,CASSRFETPGGFGGYTF
TRBJ2-1,-,TRBV27,-,TGTGCCAGCAGTTTATCGCGGGCGGGACGGTACAATGAGCAGTTCTTC,CASSLSRAGRYNEQFF
TRBJ1-3,-,TRBV7-9,-,TGTGCCAGCAGCTTCCGGATGGGCGGGAGAAGTGGAAACACCATATATTTT,CASSFRMGGRSGNTIYF
TRBJ1-2,TRBD1,TRBV7-3,-,TGTGCCAGCAGCTCCTCGGGACAGGGGGCCTACACCTTC,CASSSSGQGAYTF
TRBJ1-6,-,TRBV28,-,TGTGCCAGCAGTTTGGCAGGGAGCGATTCACCCCTCCACTTT,CASSLAGSDSPLHF
TRBJ1-1,TRBD1,TRBV18,-,TGTGCCAGCTCACCCCAACAGGGGGCGCCCACTGAAGCTTTCTTT,CASSPQQGAPTEAFF
TRBJ1-1,-,TRBV5-1,-,TGCGCCAGCAGCTTATTGAGGGGCTCCACCGACACTGAAGCTTTCTTT,CASSLLRGSTDTEAFF
TRBJ2-1,-,TRBV7-9,-,TGTGCCAGCAGCAGAACCGGCCACAATGAGCAGTTCTTC,CASSRTGHNEQFF
TRBJ2-3,TRBD2,TRBV27,-,TGTGCCAGCAGTTCCGCCCCTAGCGGGACAAGCACAGATACGCAGTATTTT,CASSSAPSGTSTDTQYF
TRBJ2-1,-,TRBV18,once,TGTGCCAGCTCACCACTTCCGTTCAATGAGCAGTTCTTC,CASSPLPFNEQFF
TRBJ2-4,-,TRBV5-5,-,TGTGCCAGCAACCCGGAGTTAGTCAAAAACATTCAGTACTTC,CASNPELVKNIQYF